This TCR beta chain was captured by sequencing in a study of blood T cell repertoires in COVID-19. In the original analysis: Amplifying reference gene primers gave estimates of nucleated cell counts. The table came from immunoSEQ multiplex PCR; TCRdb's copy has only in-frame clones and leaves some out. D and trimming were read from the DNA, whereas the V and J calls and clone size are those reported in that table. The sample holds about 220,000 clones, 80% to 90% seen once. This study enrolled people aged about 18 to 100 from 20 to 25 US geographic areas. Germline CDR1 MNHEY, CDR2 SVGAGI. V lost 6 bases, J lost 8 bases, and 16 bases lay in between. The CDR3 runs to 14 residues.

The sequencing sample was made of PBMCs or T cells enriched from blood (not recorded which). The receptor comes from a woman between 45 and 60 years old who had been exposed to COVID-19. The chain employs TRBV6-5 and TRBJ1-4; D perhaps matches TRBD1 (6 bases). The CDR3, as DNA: TGTGCCAGCAGGAGTACAGGGAACAGCGAAAAACTGTTTTTT. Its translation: CASRSTGNSEKLFF.